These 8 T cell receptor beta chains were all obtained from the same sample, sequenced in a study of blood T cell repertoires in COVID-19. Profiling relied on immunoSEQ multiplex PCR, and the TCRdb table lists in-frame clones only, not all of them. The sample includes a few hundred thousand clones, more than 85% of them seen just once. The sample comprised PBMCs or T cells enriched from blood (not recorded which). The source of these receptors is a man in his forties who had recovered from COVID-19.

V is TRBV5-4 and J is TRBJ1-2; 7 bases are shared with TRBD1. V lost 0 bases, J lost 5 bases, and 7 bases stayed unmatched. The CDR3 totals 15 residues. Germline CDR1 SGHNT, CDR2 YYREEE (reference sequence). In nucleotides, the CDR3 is TGTGCCAGCAGCTTGGAAGGCAGGGGGTATTATGGCTACACCTTC. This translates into CASSLEGRGYYGYTF.

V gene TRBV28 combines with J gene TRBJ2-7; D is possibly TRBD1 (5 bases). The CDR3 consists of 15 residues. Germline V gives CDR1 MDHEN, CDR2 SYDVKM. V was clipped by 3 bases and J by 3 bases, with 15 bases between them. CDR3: CASSLVAGFYYEQYF. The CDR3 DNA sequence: TGTGCCAGCAGTTTGGTGGCAGGGTTTTACTACGAGCAGTACTTC. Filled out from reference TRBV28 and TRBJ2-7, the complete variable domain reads DVKVTQSSRYLVKRTGEKVFLECVQDMDHENMFWYRQDPGLGLRLIYFSYDVKMKEKGDIPEGYSVSREKKERFSLILESASTNQTSMYLCASSLVAGFYYEQYFGPGTRLTVT.

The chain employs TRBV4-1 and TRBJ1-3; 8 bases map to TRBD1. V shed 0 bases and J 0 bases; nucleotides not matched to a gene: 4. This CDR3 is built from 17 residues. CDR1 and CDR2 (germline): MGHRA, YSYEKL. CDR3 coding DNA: TGCGCCAGCAGCCAAGAGGGACAGGCAAACTCTGGAAACACCATATATTTT. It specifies CASSQEGQANSGNTIYF.

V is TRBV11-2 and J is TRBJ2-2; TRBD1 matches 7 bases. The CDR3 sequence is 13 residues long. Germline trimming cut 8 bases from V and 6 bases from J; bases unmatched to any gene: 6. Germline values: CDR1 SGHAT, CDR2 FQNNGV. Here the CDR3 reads CASLQGEAGELFF. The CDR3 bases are TGTGCCAGCCTCCAGGGGGAAGCCGGGGAGCTGTTTTTT.

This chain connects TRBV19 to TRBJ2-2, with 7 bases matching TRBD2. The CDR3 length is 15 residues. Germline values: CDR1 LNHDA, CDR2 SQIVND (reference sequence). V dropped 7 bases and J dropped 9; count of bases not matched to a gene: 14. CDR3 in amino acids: CASTQRGGVDRELFF. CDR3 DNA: TGTGCCAGTACCCAACGGGGAGGGGTGGATAGGGAGCTGTTTTTT.

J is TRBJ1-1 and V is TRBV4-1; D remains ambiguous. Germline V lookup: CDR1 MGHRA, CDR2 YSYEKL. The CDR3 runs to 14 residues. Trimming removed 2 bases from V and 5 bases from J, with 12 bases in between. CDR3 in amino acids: CASSQLRAGTEAFF. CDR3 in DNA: TGCGCCAGCAGCCAACTGAGGGCGGGGACTGAAGCTTTCTTT.

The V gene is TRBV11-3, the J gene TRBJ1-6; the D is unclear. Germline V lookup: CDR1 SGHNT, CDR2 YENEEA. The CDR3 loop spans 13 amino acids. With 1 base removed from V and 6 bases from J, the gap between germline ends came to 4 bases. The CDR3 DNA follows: TGTGCCAGCAGCTTAGGAGGTAATTCACCCCTCCACTTT. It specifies CASSLGGNSPLHF.

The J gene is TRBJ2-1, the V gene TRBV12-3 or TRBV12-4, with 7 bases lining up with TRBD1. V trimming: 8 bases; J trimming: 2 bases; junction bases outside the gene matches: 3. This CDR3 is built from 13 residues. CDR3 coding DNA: TGTGCCAGCGGACAGGTAACCTACAATGAGCAGTTCTTC. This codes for CASGQVTYNEQFF.